Below are 30 T cell receptor beta chains sequenced from a single sample in a study of radiation and T cells in renal cell carcinoma. Regarding treatment: treatment-naive control, cytoreductive nephrectomy. Libraries were prepared by immunoSEQ multiplex PCR; TCRdb keeps only in-frame clonotypes and omits some of them. This sample has some 15,000 clones, with 58% found just once. Sequencing was performed on tumor tissue, taken from a patient whose treatment was nephrectomy without radiotherapy. The receptors here all came from a man aged 40-55 years with renal cell carcinoma.

The V gene is TRBV19, the J gene TRBJ1-2; TRBD1 matches 8 bases. The germline V gene has CDR1 LNHDA and CDR2 SQIVND (reference sequence). With V trimmed by 6 bases and J by 7 bases, 16 bases remained unmatched. This CDR3 comprises 16 residues. CDR3: CASSRDRNSFSRGYTF. Here the CDR3 DNA reads TGTGCCAGTAGCCGGGACAGGAATTCATTCAGCCGTGGCTACACCTTC. Full variable domain (remainder filled in from reference TRBV19 and TRBJ1-2): DGGITQSPKYLFRKEGQNVTLSCEQNLNHDAMYWYRQDPGQGLRLIYYSQIVNDFQKGDIAEGYSVSREKKESFPLTVTSAQKNPTAFYLCASSRDRNSFSRGYTFGSGTRLTVV.

This rearrangement joins TRBV2 to TRBJ2-7; D unresolved. V was shortened by 4 bases and J by 7 bases, with 5 bases between the two germline ends. This CDR3 is 10 amino acids long. The V gene's germline CDR1 is SNHLY and CDR2 FYNNEI. CDR3 protein: CASSGVEQYF. The CDR3 coding sequence is TGTGCCAGCAGTGGCGTAGAGCAGTACTTC.

The chain recombines TRBV10-1 with TRBJ1-1; TRBD1 is a possible D gene (6 bases). CDR1 is WNHNN and CDR2 is SYGVQD in the germline V gene (reference sequence). CDR3 length: 15 amino acids. The ends were cut back, 0 bases at V and 6 bases at J, with 14 bases in the middle. The CDR3 region is CASSESPGVIPEAFF. The CDR3, as DNA: TGCGCCAGCAGTGAGTCACCAGGGGTAATTCCTGAAGCTTTCTTT.

The rearrangement joins TRBV21-1 to TRBJ2-7. TRBV21-1 is flagged as a pseudogene. The CDR3 is 15 residues long. The CDR3 loop is CASSKGLGRCYEQYF. The CDR3 nucleotides are TGTGCCAGCAGCAAAGGACTGGGACGGTGCTACGAGCAGTACTTC.

Relative to its sample, this clone is medium-sized (0.01 to 0.1%). The chain joins TRBV18 to TRBJ2-1; D is uncertain. The CDR3 contains 13 residues. V was shortened by 3 bases and J by 5 bases, with 8 bases between the two germline ends. CDR1 is KGHSH and CDR2 is LQKENI in the germline V gene. CDR3 DNA sequence: TGTGCCAGCTCACCCTTAACAAACAATGAGCAGTTCTTC. Translating it yields CASSPLTNNEQFF.

V and J are TRBV13 and TRBJ2-3; D not certain. CDR1 PRHDT and CDR2 FYEKMQ come from the germline V gene (reference sequence). CDR3 length: 14 amino acids. V dropped 0 bases and J dropped 4 bases, with 8 bases sitting between them. CDR3 nucleotide sequence: TGTGCCAGCAGCTTAGGAAGTGGGGCAGATACGCAGTATTTT. Translating it yields CASSLGSGADTQYF. The full variable domain, completed using reference TRBV13 and TRBJ2-3, is AAGVIQSPRHLIKEKRETATLKCYPIPRHDTVYWYQQGPGQDPQFLISFYEKMQSDKGSIPDRFSAQQFSDYHSELNMSSLELGDSALYFCASSLGSGADTQYFGPGTRLTVL.

CDR3 sequence (DNA): TGCGCCAGCAGCCAACCGGACAGGGTGGGCGGCACCATATATTTT. Its protein is CASSQPDRVGGTIYF. The V gene is TRBV4-1, the J gene TRBJ1-3; TRBD1 matches at 8 bases. The CDR3 covers 15 residues. Germline trimming cut 2 bases from V and 9 bases from J; bases unmatched to any gene: 9. Per germline, CDR1 MGHRA and CDR2 YSYEKL.

This clone rates as medium-sized. The rearrangement links TRBV5-6 to TRBJ1-1; maybe TRBD1 (6 bases). CDR3 length: 14 amino acids. V dropped 7 bases and J dropped 2 bases, with 15 bases sitting between them. CDR1 is SGHDT, CDR2 YYEEEE, per germline. The CDR3 sequence: CASGITGLNTEAFF. CDR3 DNA: TGTGCCAGCGGTATAACAGGGTTAAACACTGAAGCTTTCTTT.

The chain recombines TRBV7-9 with TRBJ1-4; D might be TRBD1 (5 bases). Trimming left V 8 bases short and J 0 bases short, with 22 bases between. The CDR3 consists of 18 residues. Germline CDR1 reads SEHNR; CDR2 reads FQNEAQ (reference sequence). The CDR3 loop reads CASSGLTTGGTTNEKLFF. The CDR3 nucleotides are TGTGCCAGCTCGGGTCTGACAACAGGAGGGACAACTAATGAAAAACTGTTTTTT.

The rearrangement uses TRBV4-3 and TRBJ2-2; D unclear. Trimming left V 1 base short and J 0 bases short, with 12 bases between. Germline CDR1 reads LGHNA; CDR2 reads YSLEER. The CDR3 totals 17 residues. CDR3 loop: CASSQGIGTANTGELFF. In nucleotides, the CDR3 is TGCGCCAGCAGCCAAGGCATAGGAACCGCGAACACCGGGGAGCTGTTTTTT.

This clone is deemed medium-sized. V usage is TRBV5-6 and J usage is TRBJ1-1; TRBD1 might be the D (5 bases). CDR1 is SGHDT, CDR2 YYEEEE, per germline. V lost 0 bases to trimming and J lost 3 bases, with 9 bases between them. CDR3 length: 14 amino acids. The DNA for the CDR3 is TGTGCCAGCAGCTTGGGGCCGGGGGACACTGAAGCTTTCTTT. Translating gives CASSLGPGDTEAFF.

The V and J genes are TRBV6-4 and TRBJ1-6; D is unclear. Germline-derived CDR1 and CDR2 are MRHNA and SNTAGT. This CDR3 contains 13 residues. The germline V and J ends were trimmed by 3 bases and 9 bases, with 9 bases remaining between them. In DNA form, the CDR3 reads TGTGCCAGCAGTGAAGATTTTAGTTCACCCCTCCACTTT. As protein: CASSEDFSSPLHF.

The J gene is TRBJ1-2, the V gene TRBV21-1. TRBV21-1 is a documented pseudogene. This CDR3 is 12 amino acids long. The CDR3 bases are TGTGCCAGCAGCAACCGACGCGAGGGCTACACCTTC. Protein: CASSNRREGYTF.

This clone occurred a few times. This rearrangement joins TRBV5-1 to TRBJ2-7; possibly TRBD2 for D (6 bases). The CDR3 length is 14 residues. V was trimmed by 0 bases and J by 5 bases, leaving 12 bases between them. CDR1 is SGHRS, CDR2 YFSETQ, per germline. In DNA form, the CDR3 reads TGCGCCAGCAGCTTGGCCGGAGGGTTCAACGAGCAGTACTTC. Translated: CASSLAGGFNEQYF. Supplemented by reference TRBV5-1 and TRBJ2-7, the full variable domain reads KAGVTQTPRYLIKTRGQQVTLSCSPISGHRSVSWYQQTPGQGLQFLFEYFSETQRNKGNFPGRFSGRQFSNSRSEMNVSTLELGDSALYLCASSLAGGFNEQYFGPGTRLTVT.

This clone has just a few counts. CDR3 bases: TGTGCCAGCAGTTACGGGGCAACTAATGAAAAACTGTTTTTT. It specifies CASSYGATNEKLFF. This chain uses TRBV6-5 with TRBJ1-4; no reliable D call. CDR3 length equals 14 residues. CDR1 and CDR2 (germline): MNHEY, SVGAGI. V shed 2 bases and J shed 0 bases, with 4 bases lying between them.

The chain joins TRBV7-8 to TRBJ1-2; a weak D match, TRBD1 (5 bases). Trimming left V 5 bases short and J 6 bases short, with 22 bases between. The V gene's germline CDR1 is SGHVS and CDR2 FQNEAQ. This CDR3 has 16 amino acids. The CDR3 DNA follows: TGTGCCAGCAGCACCCGTACTCTCTCAGGGCGGGATGGCTACACCTTC. It encodes CASSTRTLSGRDGYTF.

The rearrangement joins TRBV6-6 to TRBJ1-6, with TRBD1 as a possible D gene (6 bases). Germline lookup yields CDR1 MNHNY and CDR2 SVGAGI (reference sequence). This CDR3 has 15 residues. The V gene lost 4 bases and the J gene lost 8 bases, with 15 bases spanning the gap. This CDR3 reads CASSLTGSEDSPLHF. The CDR3 DNA reads TGTGCCAGCAGTTTGACAGGTAGTGAGGATTCACCCCTCCACTTT.

V usage is TRBV7-2 and J usage is TRBJ1-2; D perhaps matches TRBD1 (5 bases). V was trimmed by 1 base and J by 6 bases, leaving 9 bases between them. The CDR3 consists of 13 residues. The germline gives CDR1 SGHTA, CDR2 FQGNSA. CDR3 nucleotide sequence: TGTGCCAGCAGCTTAGGAAGGGGCAATGGCTACACCTTC. Its translation: CASSLGRGNGYTF.

The chain employs TRBV7-3 and TRBJ2-6, with no clear D. This CDR3 comprises 12 residues. Germline V CDR1 and CDR2: SGHTA, FQGTGA. The V and J ends lost 2 bases and 10 bases respectively, with 6 bases between them. Here the CDR3 DNA reads TGTGCCAGCAGCTTATTGGGTAACGTCCTGACTTTC. The encoded protein is CASSLLGNVLTF.

Only a few counts were recorded for this clone. The chain recombines TRBV9 with TRBJ2-7; D not certain. The V and J ends lost 0 bases and 5 bases respectively, with 9 bases between them. CDR3 length: 13 residues. Germline CDR1 and CDR2: SGDLS and YYNGEE. The CDR3 bases are TGTGCCAGCAGCGTAGGACCGGCTCACGAGCAGTACTTC. Translated, it gives CASSVGPAHEQYF.

CDR3 sequence: CASNRDREADTQYF. Here the CDR3 DNA reads TGTGCCAGTAACCGGGACAGGGAGGCAGATACGCAGTATTTT. The chain is built from TRBV19 and TRBJ2-3; 9 positions agree with TRBD1. The junction had 6 bases not matched to a gene; V was cut back by 7 bases and J by 4 bases. Looked up from germline, CDR1 is LNHDA and CDR2 is SQIVND (reference sequence). CDR3 size: 14 residues.

The gene calls are TRBV7-2 and TRBJ1-5, with TRBD1 matching over 7 bases. This CDR3 comprises 14 residues. Germline V lookup: CDR1 SGHTA, CDR2 FQGNSA. V dropped 7 bases and J dropped 2; count of bases not matched to a gene: 5. The CDR3 DNA sequence: TGTGCCAGCACCCAAGGACAGGGCAATCAGCCCCAGCATTTT. Protein: CASTQGQGNQPQHF.

This chain links TRBV9 with TRBJ1-1; 7 nucleotides line up with TRBD1. Trimming took 4 bases from V and 1 from J; bases not matched to a gene: 4. The CDR3 runs 14 residues. Germline V lookup: CDR1 SGDLS, CDR2 YYNGEE. The CDR3 nucleotides are TGTGCCAGCAGCCTTTCAGGGGGGAACACTGAAGCTTTCTTT. This translates into CASSLSGGNTEAFF.

This sequence joins TRBV11-1 and TRBJ2-1; TRBD1 aligns across 9 bases. The CDR3 is made up of 12 amino acids. The germline CDR1 and CDR2 sequences are SGHAT and FQDESV (reference sequence). After removal of 5 bases from V and 15 bases from J, the junction contained 8 bases not matched to a gene. CDR3 region: CASSQNRDRVFF. The CDR3 DNA follows: TGTGCCAGCAGCCAAAATCGGGACAGGGTGTTCTTC. The complete variable domain, with remaining parts taken from reference TRBV11-1 and TRBJ2-1, reads EAEVAQSPRYKITEKSQAVAFWCDPISGHATLYWYRQILGQGPELLVQFQDESVVDDSQLPKDRFSAERLKGVDSTLKIQPAELGDSAMYLCASSQNRDRVFFGPGTRLTVL.

V usage is TRBV6-5 and J usage is TRBJ1-2; D is undetermined. Germline V gives CDR1 MNHEY, CDR2 SVGAGI. This CDR3 has 16 amino acids. Trimming pared 4 bases from V and 7 bases from J, leaving 22 bases between. CDR3 residues: CASSSRGSTDPSGYTF. The CDR3 nucleotides read TGTGCCAGCAGTTCCCGGGGAAGCACGGATCCCTCTGGCTACACCTTC.

V usage is TRBV5-1 and J usage is TRBJ2-7; weak D call: TRBD1 (6 bases). The germline V gene has CDR1 SGHRS and CDR2 YFSETQ. The CDR3 covers 12 residues. The V end was cut by 6 bases, the J end by 3 bases, with 10 bases between. The DNA for the CDR3 is TGCGCCAGCACCATGGACAGCTACGAGCAGTACTTC. This codes for CASTMDSYEQYF.

V usage is TRBV19 and J usage is TRBJ1-2; the match to TRBD1 covers 7 bases. Germline CDR1 reads LNHDA; CDR2 reads SQIVND (reference sequence). The CDR3 spans 14 residues. The junction had 6 bases not matched to a gene; V was cut back by 3 bases and J by 5 bases. The CDR3 protein is CASSIRQGVYGYTF. The CDR3 region has the DNA TGTGCCAGTAGTATTAGGCAGGGGGTATATGGCTACACCTTC.

The chain couples TRBV5-1 to TRBJ2-7, with D unresolved. The CDR3 loop spans 13 amino acids. V shed 0 bases and J shed 8 bases, with 12 bases lying between them. Per germline, CDR1 SGHRS and CDR2 YFSETQ. Written as DNA, the CDR3 is TGCGCCAGCAGCTTGGACGCCAACACCCAGCAGTACTTC. Its translation is CASSLDANTQQYF.

This chain joins TRBV5-1 and TRBJ1-1; D gene uncertain. In germline, CDR1 is SGHRS, CDR2 YFSETQ. The CDR3 has 14 amino acids. The V end lost 3 bases, the J end lost 4 bases, and 13 bases lay between the germline ends. CDR3 in amino acids: CASSSGRSGTEAFF. In nucleotides, the CDR3 is TGCGCCAGCAGCTCCGGCAGATCGGGCACTGAAGCTTTCTTT.

This chain uses TRBV5-4 with TRBJ2-7; D uncertain. The CDR3 extends over 13 amino acids. Trimming stripped 8 bases from V and 3 bases from J, with 15 bases between. Germline assignment: CDR1 SGHNT and CDR2 YYREEE (reference sequence). The DNA for the CDR3 is TGTGCCAGGACAAGGCAGGAAAACTACGAGCAGTACTTC. Its protein is CARTRQENYEQYF.